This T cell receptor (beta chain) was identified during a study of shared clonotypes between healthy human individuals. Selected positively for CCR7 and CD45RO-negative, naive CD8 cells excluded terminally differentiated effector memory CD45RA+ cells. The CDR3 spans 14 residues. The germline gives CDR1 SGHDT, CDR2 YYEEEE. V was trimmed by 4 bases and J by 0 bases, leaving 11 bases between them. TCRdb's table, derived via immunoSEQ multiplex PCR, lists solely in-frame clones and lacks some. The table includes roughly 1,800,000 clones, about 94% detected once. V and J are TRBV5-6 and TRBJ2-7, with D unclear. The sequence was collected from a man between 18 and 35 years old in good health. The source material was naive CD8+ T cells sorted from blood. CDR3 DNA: TGTGCCAGCAGCCCTGAAGGAAGCTCCTACGAGCAGTACTTC. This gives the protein CASSPEGSSYEQYF.